Below are 18 T cell receptor beta chains sequenced from a single sample in a study of blood T cell repertoires in COVID-19. The data were produced by immunoSEQ multiplex PCR, yet TCRdb's version contains in-frame clones alone and is incomplete. Among just under 350,000 clones, about 87% were seen once, and the ten largest hold about 6%. Input material: peripheral blood. Every receptor here comes from a woman in her forties or fifties with COVID-19, enrolled during active disease.

A single count supports this clone. The chain recombines TRBV18 with TRBJ1-2, with TRBD1 identical over 8 bases. The CDR3 runs 15 residues. In germline, CDR1 is KGHSH, CDR2 LQKENI. V lost 6 bases, J lost 0 bases, and 6 bases stayed unmatched. CDR3 in amino acids: CASSMDRVSNYGYTF. CDR3 in DNA: TGTGCCAGCTCGATGGACAGGGTTTCTAACTATGGCTACACCTTC.

The chain uses TRBV2 and TRBJ2-2; a possible D gene is TRBD2 (6 bases). The CDR3 spans 13 residues. Germline lookup yields CDR1 SNHLY and CDR2 FYNNEI. V dropped 6 bases and J dropped 7 bases, with 12 bases sitting between them. The CDR3 DNA reads TGTGCCAGCAGGACGGGACTCCTCGGGGAGCTGTTTTTT. Translated, it gives CASRTGLLGELFF.

The gene calls are TRBV6-1 and TRBJ2-7; TRBD2 aligns across 7 bases. The CDR3 is made up of 16 amino acids. J was trimmed by 3 bases and V by 1 base; bases with no gene match: 9. Germline V gene data show CDR1 as MNHNS and CDR2 as SASEGT. The CDR3 DNA reads as TGTGCCAGCAGTGAAGTCGATTGGGGGGGTAACTACGAGCAGTACTTC. This codes for CASSEVDWGGNYEQYF.

The genes are TRBV11-2 and TRBJ2-6; 10 bases are shared with TRBD1. CDR3 length: 18 residues. CDR1 SGHAT and CDR2 FQNNGV come from the germline V gene. V shed 1 base and J 1 base; nucleotides not matched to a gene: 4. CDR3 in amino acids: CASSLAGDRGSGANVLTF. The CDR3 DNA reads as TGTGCCAGCAGCTTAGCGGGGGACAGGGGTTCTGGGGCCAACGTCCTGACTTTC.

The chain uses TRBV6-5 and TRBJ1-1; possibly TRBD1 for D (6 bases). Trimming removed 7 bases from V and 4 bases from J, with 16 bases in between. CDR3 length equals 14 residues. Germline CDR1 MNHEY, CDR2 SVGAGI. CDR3 nucleotides: TGTGCCAGCAACCGGGACACTGCGAGCACTGAAGCTTTCTTT. Translating it yields CASNRDTASTEAFF.

The chain has TRBV2 and TRBJ2-5; D perhaps matches TRBD1 (5 bases). V was shortened by 7 bases and J by 2 bases, with 20 bases between the two germline ends. Germline CDR1 SNHLY, CDR2 FYNNEI. There are 16 residues in the CDR3. The CDR3 spells CASNRAPVRGQETQYF. Here the CDR3 DNA reads TGTGCCAGCAACAGAGCCCCAGTAAGGGGTCAAGAGACCCAGTACTTC.

The rearrangement joins TRBV19 to TRBJ1-1, with D possibly matching TRBD1 (6 bases). The CDR3 has 15 amino acids. Trimming stripped 6 bases from V and 2 bases from J, with 16 bases between. Germline-derived CDR1 and CDR2 are LNHDA and SQIVND (reference sequence). The CDR3 sequence is CASRLTGVGNTEAFF. In nucleotides, the CDR3 is TGTGCCAGTAGATTGACAGGTGTAGGAAACACTGAAGCTTTCTTT.

The chain couples TRBV13 to TRBJ2-7; 9 bases map to TRBD2. CDR1 and CDR2 (germline): PRHDT, FYEKMQ (reference sequence). J gave up 0 bases and V 4 bases, and 7 bases lay outside the gene matches. The CDR3 covers 16 residues. Written as DNA, the CDR3 is TGTGCCAGCAGCTCGTTAAGGACTAGCGCCTCCTACGAGCAGTACTTC. It specifies CASSSLRTSASYEQYF. Together with reference TRBV13 and TRBJ2-7, the CDR3 gives the full variable domain: AAGVIQSPRHLIKEKRETATLKCYPIPRHDTVYWYQQGPGQDPQFLISFYEKMQSDKGSIPDRFSAQQFSDYHSELNMSSLELGDSALYFCASSSLRTSASYEQYFGPGTRLTVT.

The chain combines TRBV6-5 with TRBJ1-1, with D perhaps matching TRBD1 (5 bases). The CDR3 extends over 14 amino acids. Germline V gene data show CDR1 as MNHEY and CDR2 as SVGAGI. V lost 7 bases, J lost 6 bases, and 18 bases lay in between. In nucleotides, the CDR3 is TGTGCCAGCAACTCCGACAGTGTTAGAGCTGAAGCTTTCTTT. This gives the protein CASNSDSVRAEAFF.

This chain uses TRBV5-1 with TRBJ2-3; D is undetermined. The germline V and J ends were trimmed by 0 bases and 7 bases, with 15 bases remaining between them. Germline-derived CDR1 and CDR2 are SGHRS and YFSETQ. This CDR3 contains 15 residues. In nucleotides, the CDR3 is TGCGCCAGCAGCTTGGGACGGATACTACTTAATACGCAGTATTTT. This encodes CASSLGRILLNTQYF.

This clone was detected a few times. V usage is TRBV5-1 and J usage is TRBJ2-1; TRBD1 is a possible D gene (6 bases). The CDR3 length is 16 residues. Germline V gives CDR1 SGHRS, CDR2 YFSETQ. V lost 4 bases to trimming and J lost 4 bases, with 18 bases between them. The CDR3 loop reads CASSPNGQYRYNEQFF. For the CDR3, the DNA is TGCGCCAGCAGCCCTAATGGACAGTACAGATACAATGAGCAGTTCTTC. Combining the CDR3 with reference TRBV5-1 and TRBJ2-1 gives the whole variable domain KAGVTQTPRYLIKTRGQQVTLSCSPISGHRSVSWYQQTPGQGLQFLFEYFSETQRNKGNFPGRFSGRQFSNSRSEMNVSTLELGDSALYLCASSPNGQYRYNEQFFGPGTRLTVL.

This sequence joins TRBV5-6 and TRBJ2-5; possible D gene TRBD1, 7 bases. The V end was cut by 2 bases, the J end by 5 bases, with 16 bases between. Germline V gives CDR1 SGHDT, CDR2 YYEEEE. The CDR3 loop spans 15 amino acids. The CDR3 region is CASSFFQGGRETQYF. The DNA of the CDR3 is TGTGCCAGCAGCTTTTTCCAGGGGGGAAGGGAGACCCAGTACTTC.

V is TRBV4-3 and J is TRBJ2-5, with TRBD2 as a possible D gene (7 bases). This CDR3 has 16 amino acids. Germline-derived CDR1 and CDR2 are LGHNA and YSLEER. V lost 0 bases, J lost 5 bases, and 16 bases lay in between. CDR3 bases: TGCGCCAGCAGCCAAGATCCCCCCAGGGGAGGGGAGACCCAGTACTTC. This gives the protein CASSQDPPRGGETQYF.

This chain uses TRBV7-2 with TRBJ1-1, with 9 bases fitting TRBD1. The CDR3 loop spans 14 amino acids. The germline V gene encodes CDR1 SGHTA and CDR2 FQGNSA. V was clipped by 3 bases and J by 6 bases; unmatched bases: 5. The CDR3 here is CASSFGTGFAEAFF. CDR3 nucleotide sequence: TGTGCCAGCAGCTTCGGGACAGGGTTTGCTGAAGCTTTCTTT.

In this sample, this clone turned up a few times. The chain has TRBV5-1 and TRBJ1-5; tentatively, D is TRBD1 (5 bases). This CDR3 has 14 residues. Between the trimmed V and J ends, which lost 2 bases and 3 bases, there was a span of 9 bases. Germline V lookup: CDR1 SGHRS, CDR2 YFSETQ. The chain's CDR3 is CASSFGGNNQPQHF. Here the CDR3 DNA reads TGCGCCAGCAGCTTCGGGGGGAACAATCAGCCCCAGCATTTT. Complete variable domain (other parts from reference TRBV5-1 and TRBJ1-5): KAGVTQTPRYLIKTRGQQVTLSCSPISGHRSVSWYQQTPGQGLQFLFEYFSETQRNKGNFPGRFSGRQFSNSRSEMNVSTLELGDSALYLCASSFGGNNQPQHFGDGTRLSIL.

The genes are TRBV10-1 and TRBJ2-7; D ambiguous. CDR1 is WNHNN, CDR2 SYGVQD, per germline (reference sequence). The V and J ends lost 0 bases and 4 bases respectively, with 16 bases between them. The length of the CDR3 is 16 residues. As DNA, the CDR3 is TGCGCCAGCAGTGAGTCGACACAAGGTCTTTCTTACGAGCAGTACTTC. This encodes CASSESTQGLSYEQYF.

The chain joins TRBV11-2 to TRBJ2-7; perhaps TRBD1 as D (5 bases). Germline CDR1 and CDR2: SGHAT and FQNNGV. CDR3 length: 14 residues. V was clipped by 3 bases and J by 1 base, with 10 bases between them. The CDR3: CASSFNRQSYEQYF. The CDR3, as DNA: TGTGCCAGCAGCTTTAATCGACAGTCCTACGAGCAGTACTTC.

The chain joins TRBV2 to TRBJ1-3; D ambiguous. This CDR3 spans 15 amino acids. The V end was cut by 5 bases, the J end by 0 bases, with 11 bases between. CDR1 SNHLY and CDR2 FYNNEI come from the germline V gene. The CDR3 loop is CASSPLGNSGNTIYF. The CDR3 coding sequence is TGTGCCAGCAGTCCACTCGGGAACTCTGGAAACACCATATATTTT.